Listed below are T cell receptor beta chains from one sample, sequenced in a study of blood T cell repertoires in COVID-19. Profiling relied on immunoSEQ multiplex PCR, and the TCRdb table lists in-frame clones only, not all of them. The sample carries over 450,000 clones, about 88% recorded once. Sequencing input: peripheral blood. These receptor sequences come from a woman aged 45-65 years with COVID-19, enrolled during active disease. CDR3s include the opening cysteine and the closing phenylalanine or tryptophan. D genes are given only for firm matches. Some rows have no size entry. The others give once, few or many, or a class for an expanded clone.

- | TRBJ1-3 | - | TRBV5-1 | TGCGCCAGCAGCTTGGGGTCAGGGTCTGGAAACACCATATATTTT | CASSLGSGSGNTIYF
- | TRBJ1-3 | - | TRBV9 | TGTGCCAGCAGCGTTTTCGACAGGCGCTCTGGAAACACCATATATTTT | CASSVFDRRSGNTIYF
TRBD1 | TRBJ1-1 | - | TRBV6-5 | TGTGCCAGCAGACCCGGACAGGGGAGCACTGAAGCTTTCTTT | CASRPGQGSTEAFF
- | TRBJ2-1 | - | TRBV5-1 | TGCGCCAGCAACCCCGACTGGGGCGAGCAGTTCTTC | CASNPDWGEQFF
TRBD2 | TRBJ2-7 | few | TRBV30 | TGTGCCTGGAGTACGGGGGGCGAGCAGTACTTC | CAWSTGGEQYF
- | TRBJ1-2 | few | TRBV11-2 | TGTGCCAGCAGCTTGGGCGGGGTCAATGGCTACACCTTC | CASSLGGVNGYTF
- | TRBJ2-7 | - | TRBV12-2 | TGTGCAAGTCGCCGACTCTACTGCTACGAGCAGTACTTC | CASRRLYCYEQYF
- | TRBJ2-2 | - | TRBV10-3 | TGTGCCATCAGTGAGTCAGGGGCGAACACCGGGGAGCTGTTTTTT | CAISESGANTGELFF
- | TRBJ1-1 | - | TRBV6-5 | TGTGCCACCCTGACAGGGAACACTGAAGCTTTCTTT | CATLTGNTEAFF
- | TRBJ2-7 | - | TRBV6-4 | TGTGCCATCCCGACAGGATCCTACGAGCAGTACTTC | CAIPTGSYEQYF
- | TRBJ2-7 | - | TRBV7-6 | TGTGCCAGCAGCTTAGCGGCCAACTACGAGCAGTACTTC | CASSLAANYEQYF
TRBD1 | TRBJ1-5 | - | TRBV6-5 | TGTGCCAGCAGGGGGCGACAGGGGAATCAGCCCCAGCATTTT | CASRGRQGNQPQHF
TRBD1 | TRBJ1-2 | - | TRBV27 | TGTGCCAGCAGCCTACAGGGGGCGCGAGGCTACACCTTC | CASSLQGARGYTF
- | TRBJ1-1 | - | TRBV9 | TGTGCCAGCAGCGTAGGTCTGGGAGCGAACACTGAAGCTTTCTTT | CASSVGLGANTEAFF
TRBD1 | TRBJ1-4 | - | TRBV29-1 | TGCAGCGTTGGTGGACAGGGGTTGGCTGAAAAACTGTTTTTT | CSVGGQGLAEKLFF
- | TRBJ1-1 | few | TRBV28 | TGTGCCAGCAGTCAGGAATGGGGGCCTATGAACACTGAAGCTTTCTTT | CASSQEWGPMNTEAFF
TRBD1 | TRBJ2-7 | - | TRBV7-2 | TGTGCCAGCAGCCCCCGGACAGGGATCCTCGAGCAGTACTTC | CASSPRTGILEQYF
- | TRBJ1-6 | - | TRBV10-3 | TGTGCCACTTGGGGAGGGAGGGCACCCCTCCACTTT | CATWGGRAPLHF
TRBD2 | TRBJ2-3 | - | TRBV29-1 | TGCAGCGTTGATGGCAGAGCGGGGCGGGGGAACACAGATACGCAGTATTTT | CSVDGRAGRGNTDTQYF
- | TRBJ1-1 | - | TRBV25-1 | TGTGCCAGCAGTGAATCGGGAGGGGGAGGCAACACTGAAGCTTTCTTT | CASSESGGGGNTEAFF
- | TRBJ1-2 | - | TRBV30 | TGTGCCTGGAGTGTACTAGTGCGAAACTATGGCTACACCTTC | CAWSVLVRNYGYTF
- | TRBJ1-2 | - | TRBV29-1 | TGCAGCGTTGATTCGGACTTCACTAACTATGGCTACACCTTC | CSVDSDFTNYGYTF
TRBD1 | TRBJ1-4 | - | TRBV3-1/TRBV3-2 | TGTGCCAGCAGCCAGAGAACGGACAGGGACGAAAAACTGTTTTTT | CASSQRTDRDEKLFF
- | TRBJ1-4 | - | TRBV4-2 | TGTGCCAGCAGCCTCCCTTCAGGGAATAATGAAAAACTGTTTTTT | CASSLPSGNNEKLFF
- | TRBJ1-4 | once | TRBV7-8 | TGTGCCAGCAGCTTTGTTAGTATCCCAACTAATGAAAAACTGTTTTTT | CASSFVSIPTNEKLFF
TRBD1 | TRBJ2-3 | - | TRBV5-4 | TGTGCCAGCAGCTTCTCCGGGACAGGGGGCGATACGCAGTATTTT | CASSFSGTGGDTQYF
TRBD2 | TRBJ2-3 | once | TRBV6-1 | TGTGCCAGCAGTGAAGCCGGGGGGGTCACAGATACGCAGTATTTT | CASSEAGGVTDTQYF
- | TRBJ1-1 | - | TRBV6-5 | TGTGCCAGCAGCCGCGACAGGAAAGCTTTCTTT | CASSRDRKAFF
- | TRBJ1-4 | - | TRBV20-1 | TGCAGTGCTAGTACTACAGGGAGTGAAAAACTGTTTTTT | CSASTTGSEKLFF
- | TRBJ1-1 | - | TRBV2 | TGTGCCAGCTGGCTCCTAACAGGAGCTTTCTTT | CASWLLTGAFF
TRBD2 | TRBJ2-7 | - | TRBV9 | TGTGCCAGCAGCTCCGGGGGGGACGGTTTCTACGAGCAGTACTTC | CASSSGGDGFYEQYF
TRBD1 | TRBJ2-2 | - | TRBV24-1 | TGTGCCACCAGTGAGGCAGGGGGCACCGGGGAGCTGTTTTTT | CATSEAGGTGELFF
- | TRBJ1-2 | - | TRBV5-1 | TGCGCCAGCAGCCCGAGTCCCGCCTCCAATAACTATGGCTACACCTTC | CASSPSPASNNYGYTF
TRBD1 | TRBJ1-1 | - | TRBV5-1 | TGCGCCAGCAGCCCCGACAGGGCGAACACTGAAGCTTTCTTT | CASSPDRANTEAFF
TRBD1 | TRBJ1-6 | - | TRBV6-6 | TGTGCCAGCAGTTACACAACCGGGACAGCCAATTCACCCCTCCACTTT | CASSYTTGTANSPLHF
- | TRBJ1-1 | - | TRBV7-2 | TGTGCCAGCAGCTTAAGGTCCCCCCCGGAGACTGAAGCTTTCTTT | CASSLRSPPETEAFF
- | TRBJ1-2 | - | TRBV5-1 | TGCGCCAGCAGCAGGGGCGACTATGGCTACACCTTC | CASSRGDYGYTF
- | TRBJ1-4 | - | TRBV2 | TGTGCCAGCAGTGAACTGCAGGGAACTAATGAAAAACTGTTTTTT | CASSELQGTNEKLFF
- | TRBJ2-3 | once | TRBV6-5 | TGTGCCAGCTCGCGTGGAGGGGGGGTAGATACGCAGTATTTT | CASSRGGGVDTQYF
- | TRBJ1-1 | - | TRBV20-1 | TGCAGTGCTCCCGGAGCAGTGGAAGCTTTCTTT | CSAPGAVEAFF
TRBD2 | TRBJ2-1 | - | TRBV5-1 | TGCGCCAGCAGCTTGGTGGTAGCGGGGAATGAGCAGTTCTTC | CASSLVVAGNEQFF
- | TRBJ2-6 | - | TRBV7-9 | TGTGCCAGCAGCTTAACGGGACACGCCGAGGCCAACGTCCTGACTTTC | CASSLTGHAEANVLTF
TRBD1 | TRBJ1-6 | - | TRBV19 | TGTGCCAGTAGTATCGACAGGGAGAATTCACCCCTCCACTTT | CASSIDRENSPLHF
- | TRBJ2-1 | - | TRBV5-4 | TGTGCCAGCAGCTTGGGAGGCTTGCTTACGTACAATGAGCAGTTCTTC | CASSLGGLLTYNEQFF
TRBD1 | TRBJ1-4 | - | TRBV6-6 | TGTGCCAGCAACACCGGGACAGTTAATGAAAAACTGTTTTTT | CASNTGTVNEKLFF